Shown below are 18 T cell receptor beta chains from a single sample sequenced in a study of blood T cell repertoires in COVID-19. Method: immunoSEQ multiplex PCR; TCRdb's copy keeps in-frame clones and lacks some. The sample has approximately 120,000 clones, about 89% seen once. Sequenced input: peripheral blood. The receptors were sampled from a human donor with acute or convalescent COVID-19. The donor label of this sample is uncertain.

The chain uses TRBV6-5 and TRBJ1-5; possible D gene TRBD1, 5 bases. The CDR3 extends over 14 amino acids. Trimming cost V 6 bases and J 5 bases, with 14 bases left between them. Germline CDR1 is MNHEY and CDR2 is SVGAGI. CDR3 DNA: TGTGCCAGCAGCCTACTCCCGGGGGATCAGCCCCAGCATTTT. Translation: CASSLLPGDQPQHF.

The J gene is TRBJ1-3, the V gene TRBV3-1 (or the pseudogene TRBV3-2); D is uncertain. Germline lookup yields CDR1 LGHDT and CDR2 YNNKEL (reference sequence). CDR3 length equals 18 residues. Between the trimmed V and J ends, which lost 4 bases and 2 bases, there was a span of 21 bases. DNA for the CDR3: TGTGCCAGCAGCCCCATAGTCGGGAGGGCCCGAACTGGAAACACCATATATTTT. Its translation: CASSPIVGRARTGNTIYF.

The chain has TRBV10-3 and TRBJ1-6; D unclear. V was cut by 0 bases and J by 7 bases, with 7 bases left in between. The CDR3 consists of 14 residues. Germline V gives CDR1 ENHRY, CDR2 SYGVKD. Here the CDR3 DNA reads TGTGCCATCAGTGAGTCATGGCTGAATTCACCCCTCCACTTT. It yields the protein CAISESWLNSPLHF.

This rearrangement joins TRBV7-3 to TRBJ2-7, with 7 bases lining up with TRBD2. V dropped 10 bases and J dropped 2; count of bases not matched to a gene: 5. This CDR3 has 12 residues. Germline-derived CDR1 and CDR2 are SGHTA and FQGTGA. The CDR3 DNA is TGTGCCACGGGGGGTATACCCTACGAGCAGTACTTC. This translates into CATGGIPYEQYF.

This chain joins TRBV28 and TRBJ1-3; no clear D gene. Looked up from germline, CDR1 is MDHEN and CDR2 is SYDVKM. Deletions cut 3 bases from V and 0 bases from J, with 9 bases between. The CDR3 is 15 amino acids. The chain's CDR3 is CASSFTVTSGNTIYF. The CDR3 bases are TGTGCCAGCAGTTTTACAGTGACCTCTGGAAACACCATATATTTT.

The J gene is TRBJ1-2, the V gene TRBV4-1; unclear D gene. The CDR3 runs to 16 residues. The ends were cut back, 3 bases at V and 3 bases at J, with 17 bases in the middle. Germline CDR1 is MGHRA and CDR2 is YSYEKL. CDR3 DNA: TGCGCCAGCAGCCATCGGCGGGGAGTCCCAGACTATGGCTACACCTTC. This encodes CASSHRRGVPDYGYTF.

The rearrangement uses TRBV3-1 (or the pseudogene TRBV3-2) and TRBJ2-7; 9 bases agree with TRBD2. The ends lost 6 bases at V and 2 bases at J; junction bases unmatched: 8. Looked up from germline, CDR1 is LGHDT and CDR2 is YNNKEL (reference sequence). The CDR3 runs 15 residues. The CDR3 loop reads CASRRSGSPPYEQYF. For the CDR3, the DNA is TGTGCCAGCAGACGTAGCGGGAGTCCCCCCTACGAGCAGTACTTC.

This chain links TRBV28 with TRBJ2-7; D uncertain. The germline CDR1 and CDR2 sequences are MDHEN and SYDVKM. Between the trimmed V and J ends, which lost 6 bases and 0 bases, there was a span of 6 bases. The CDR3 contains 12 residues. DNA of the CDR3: TGTGCCAGCAGCCCAGTCTCCTACGAGCAGTACTTC. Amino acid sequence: CASSPVSYEQYF.

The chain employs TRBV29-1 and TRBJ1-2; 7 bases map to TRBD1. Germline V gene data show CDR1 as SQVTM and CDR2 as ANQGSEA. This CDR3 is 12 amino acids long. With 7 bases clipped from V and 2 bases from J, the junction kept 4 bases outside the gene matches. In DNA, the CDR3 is TGCAGCGCTATGACAGGGAACTATGGCTACACCTTC. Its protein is CSAMTGNYGYTF.

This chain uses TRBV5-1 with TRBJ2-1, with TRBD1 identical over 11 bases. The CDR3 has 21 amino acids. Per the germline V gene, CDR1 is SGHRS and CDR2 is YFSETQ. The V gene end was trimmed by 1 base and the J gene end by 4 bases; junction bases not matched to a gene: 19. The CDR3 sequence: CASSLPPPGQGGHYRYNEQFF. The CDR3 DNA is TGCGCCAGCAGCTTGCCGCCCCCGGGACAGGGGGGACATTACCGATACAATGAGCAGTTCTTC.

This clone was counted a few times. This CDR3 reads CAWTAGGPYNEQFF. The CDR3, as DNA: TGTGCCTGGACGGCGGGGGGACCCTACAATGAGCAGTTCTTC. The chain employs TRBV30 and TRBJ2-1, with 8 bases lining up with TRBD2. The CDR3 runs to 14 residues. CDR1 is GTSNPN, CDR2 SVGIG, per germline (reference sequence). With 4 bases clipped from V and 2 bases from J, the junction kept 4 bases outside the gene matches.

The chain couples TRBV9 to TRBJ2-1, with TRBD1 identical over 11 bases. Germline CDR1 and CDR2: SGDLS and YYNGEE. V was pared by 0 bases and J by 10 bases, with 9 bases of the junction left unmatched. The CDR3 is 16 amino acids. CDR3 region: CASSVAVGQGAREQFF. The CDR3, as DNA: TGTGCCAGCAGCGTAGCTGTAGGACAGGGGGCGCGGGAGCAGTTCTTC. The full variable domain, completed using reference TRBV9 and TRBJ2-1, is DSGVTQTPKHLITATGQRVTLRCSPRSGDLSVYWYQQSLDQGLQFLIQYYNGEERAKGNILERFSAQQFPDLHSELNLSSLELGDSALYFCASSVAVGQGAREQFFGPGTRLTVL.

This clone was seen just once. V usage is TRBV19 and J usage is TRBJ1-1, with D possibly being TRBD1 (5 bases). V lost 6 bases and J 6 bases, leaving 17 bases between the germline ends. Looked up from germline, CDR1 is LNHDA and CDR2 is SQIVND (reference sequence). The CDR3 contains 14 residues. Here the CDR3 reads CASRLSQGGSEAFF. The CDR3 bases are TGTGCCAGTAGACTCAGTCAGGGAGGTTCTGAAGCTTTCTTT.

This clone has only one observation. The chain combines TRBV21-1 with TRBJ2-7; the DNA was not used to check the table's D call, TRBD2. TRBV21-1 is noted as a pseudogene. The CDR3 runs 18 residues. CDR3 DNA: TGTGCCAGCAGCAAAGAACTAGCGGGCCTCCTTAGCTCCTACGAGCAGTACTTC. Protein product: CASSKELAGLLSSYEQYF.

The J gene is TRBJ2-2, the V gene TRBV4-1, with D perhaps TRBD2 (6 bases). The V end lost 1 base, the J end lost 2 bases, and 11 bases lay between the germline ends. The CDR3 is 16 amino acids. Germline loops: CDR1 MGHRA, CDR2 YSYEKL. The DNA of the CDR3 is TGCGCCAGCAGCCAAGTGAAGGGACTTAACACCGGGGAGCTGTTTTTT. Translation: CASSQVKGLNTGELFF.

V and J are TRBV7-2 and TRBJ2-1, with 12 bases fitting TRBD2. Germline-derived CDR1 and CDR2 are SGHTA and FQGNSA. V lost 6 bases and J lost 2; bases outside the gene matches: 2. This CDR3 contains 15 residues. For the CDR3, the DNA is TGTGCCAGCAGACGGACTAGCGGGGCCTACAATGAGCAGTTCTTC. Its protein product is CASRRTSGAYNEQFF.

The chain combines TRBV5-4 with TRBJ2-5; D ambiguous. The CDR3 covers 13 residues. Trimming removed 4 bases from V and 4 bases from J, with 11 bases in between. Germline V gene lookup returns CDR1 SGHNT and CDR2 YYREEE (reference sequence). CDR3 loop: CASSRQKRETQYF. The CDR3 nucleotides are TGTGCCAGCAGCCGTCAAAAGCGAGAGACCCAGTACTTC.

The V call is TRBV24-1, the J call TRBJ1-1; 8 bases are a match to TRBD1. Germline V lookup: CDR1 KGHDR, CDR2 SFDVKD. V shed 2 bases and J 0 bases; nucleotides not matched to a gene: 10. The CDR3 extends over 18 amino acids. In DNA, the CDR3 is TGTGCCACCAGTGATTGTACCGGGACAGGCGAGTTGAACACTGAAGCTTTCTTT. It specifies CATSDCTGTGELNTEAFF.